Listed below are T cell receptor beta chains from one sample, sequenced in a study of blood T cell dynamics during melanoma immunotherapy. Assay used: immunoSEQ multiplex PCR; TCRdb lists only in-frame clones, some missing. This table holds around 13,000 clones, just over 85% found once. Specimen: blood, collected from a patient treated with checkpoint blockade. The receptor set was obtained from a human donor with melanoma. CDR3s include the opening cysteine and the closing phenylalanine or tryptophan. The D gene is left open where the match is weak. Size tells how often a clone was seen (once, few, many) or the class of an expanded clone, and some rows leave it out.

TRBJ1-4,TRBV7-9,-,-,TGTGCCAGCAGCTTGGAGGTGAATGAAAAACTGTTTTTT,CASSLEVNEKLFF
TRBJ2-5,TRBV5-1,TRBD1,once,TGCGCCAGCAGCTCCCAGGGGGAAGAGACCCAGTACTTC,CASSSQGEETQYF
TRBJ2-2,TRBV4-1,TRBD1,-,TGCGCCAGCAGCCAATGGCCGCGGACAGGGAACACCGGGGAGCTGTTTTTT,CASSQWPRTGNTGELFF
TRBJ2-7,TRBV11-2,-,-,TGTGCCAGCACCTCTTGGCGATCCTACGAGCAGTACTTC,CASTSWRSYEQYF
TRBJ1-2,TRBV30,-,-,TGTGCCTGGTCGACCTTCGGGGGAATAGACTATGGCTACACCTTC,CAWSTFGGIDYGYTF
TRBJ2-7,TRBV6-1,TRBD2,-,TGTGCCAGCAGTGACATATCCTCGAGGAGCGGGAGGTTCGCCTACGAGCAGTACTTC,CASSDISSRSGRFAYEQYF
TRBJ2-5,TRBV7-7,TRBD1,-,TGTGCCAGCAGCTCACAGGGGGCGGGGGAGACCCAGTACTTC,CASSSQGAGETQYF
TRBJ2-7,TRBV6-1,-,-,TGTGCCAGCAGCCTGACACGCACCAACTACGAGCAGTACTTC,CASSLTRTNYEQYF
TRBJ1-2,TRBV28,-,-,TGTGCCGCGGGACCTAACTATGGCTACACCTTC,CAAGPNYGYTF
TRBJ1-1,TRBV2,-,once,TGTGCCAGGAGCAGGGTTGCAGGTGAAGCTTTCTTT,CARSRVAGEAFF
TRBJ1-1,TRBV28,-,-,TGTGCCAGCAGTTCTCCGCCGGCCGGTGACAGGAACACTGAAGCTTTCTTT,CASSSPPAGDRNTEAFF
TRBJ1-6,TRBV6-5,-,-,TGTGCCAGCAGCCTGACGGTCACGGATTCACCCCTCCACTTT,CASSLTVTDSPLHF
TRBJ2-5,TRBV5-4,TRBD1,-,TGTGCCAGCAGCTTCCCGGGACAGGAGCTACAAGAGACCCAGTACTTC,CASSFPGQELQETQYF
TRBJ2-1,TRBV21-1,-,once,TGTGCCAGCCTCAAACCCGGACAGGATCAGGGGGGCCAACAGGGAGAGCAGTTCTTC,CASLKPGQDQGGQQGEQFF
TRBJ1-3,TRBV2,-,-,TGTGCCAGCAGTGAACAGGGAATCGGGGGAAACACCATATATTTT,CASSEQGIGGNTIYF
TRBJ1-1,TRBV18,-,-,TGTGCCAGCTTTACCGGGGGGAACACTGAAGCTTTCTTT,CASFTGGNTEAFF
TRBJ2-3,TRBV9,-,-,TGTGCCAGCAGCGCCTCTTCTTTGTTAGATACGCAGTATTTT,CASSASSLLDTQYF
TRBJ1-3,TRBV11-2,-,-,TGTGCCAGCAGCCCGAGGGGGGCCCTCGGAAACACCATATATTTT,CASSPRGALGNTIYF
TRBJ1-5,TRBV10-2,-,-,TGCGCCAGCAGTGGGAGCGATAGCAATCAGCCCCAGCATTTT,CASSGSDSNQPQHF
TRBJ2-1,TRBV5-4,TRBD2,-,TGTGCCAGCAGCCTAGCGGGAGAGTACAATGAGCAGTTCTTC,CASSLAGEYNEQFF
TRBJ1-4,TRBV6-1,-,-,TGTGCCAGCAGTGAACACAGCGTTACAACTAATGAAAAACTGTTTTTT,CASSEHSVTTNEKLFF
TRBJ2-2,TRBV29-1,-,-,TGCAGCGTTGGCAGAGACCGGGGCACCGGGGAGCTGTTTTTT,CSVGRDRGTGELFF
TRBJ1-4,TRBV7-8,-,once,TGTGCCAGCAGCTCCCGGGAGGGTTTGGATGAAAAACTGTTTTTT,CASSSREGLDEKLFF
TRBJ2-6,TRBV4-2,TRBD2,-,TGTGCCAGCAGCCAAGGGGGGGGCTCTGGGGCCAACGTCCTGACTTTC,CASSQGGGSGANVLTF
TRBJ2-7,TRBV18,-,-,TGTGCCAGCTCACCCCCCCTAGGAGGCTACGAGCAGTACTTC,CASSPPLGGYEQYF
TRBJ2-7,TRBV10-3,-,-,TGTGCCATCAGTGGTCAGGGTACAAGCGGCGAGCAGTACTTC,CAISGQGTSGEQYF
TRBJ2-3,TRBV5-1,-,once,TGCGCCAGCAGCGACGGGTGGCCAGATACGCAGTATTTT,CASSDGWPDTQYF
TRBJ1-2,TRBV30,TRBD1,-,TGTGCCTGGAGGGGGGACAGGGGTGGTCGTAACTATGGCTACACCTTC,CAWRGDRGGRNYGYTF
TRBJ2-3,TRBV6-5,TRBD2,-,TGTGCCAGCAGTTATAGCGGGATATACACAGATACGCAGTATTTT,CASSYSGIYTDTQYF
TRBJ2-2,TRBV19,-,-,TGTGCCAGTAGTATAGCGGGACAAAGGACCGGGGAGCTGTTTTTT,CASSIAGQRTGELFF
TRBJ1-6,TRBV10-3,-,once,TGTGCCATCAGGGGGGGGAGTCTCTATAATTCACCCCTCCACTTT,CAIRGGSLYNSPLHF
TRBJ2-1,TRBV6-5,TRBD2,-,TGTGCCAGCAAAAGGACTAGCGGACAATACAATGAGCAGTTCTTC,CASKRTSGQYNEQFF
TRBJ2-7,TRBV5-6,-,-,TGTGCCAGCAGCTTGGAGGCCACCTACGAGCAGTACTTC,CASSLEATYEQYF
TRBJ1-4,TRBV5-4,TRBD1,-,TGTGCCAGCAGCCCTACAGGGGGCAGGGGTGAAAAACTGTTTTTT,CASSPTGGRGEKLFF
TRBJ2-3,TRBV5-1,-,-,TGCGCCAGCAGCTTGGGCCAGGACACAGATACGCAGTATTTT,CASSLGQDTDTQYF
TRBJ2-1,TRBV7-3,-,-,TGTGCCAGCAGCTCCCCCAAGGGCCCCAGGCTTAATGAGCAGTTCTTC,CASSSPKGPRLNEQFF
TRBJ2-1,TRBV7-2,-,-,TGTGCCACCTCACGTCCCGGACCTAATGAGCAGTTCTTC,CATSRPGPNEQFF
TRBJ2-4,TRBV4-1,-,few,TGCGCCAGCAGCCAGAGGACAGAGTCCCAACTAGCCAAAAACATTCAGTACTTC,CASSQRTESQLAKNIQYF
TRBJ2-2,TRBV5-4,TRBD2,-,TGTGCCAGCAGCTTGACTAGCGACACCGGGGAGCTGTTTTTT,CASSLTSDTGELFF
TRBJ1-2,TRBV19,-,few,TGTGCCAGTAGTAGATCGGAGGCCTATGGCTACACCTTC,CASSRSEAYGYTF
TRBJ2-2,TRBV11-2,TRBD2,-,TGTGCCAGCAGCGAGACTAGCGGGGGCACCGGGGAGCTGTTTTTT,CASSETSGGTGELFF
TRBJ2-7,TRBV29-1,TRBD1,once,TGCAGCGTGTCTCAGGGGGCTCGGGAGCAGTACTTC,CSVSQGAREQYF
TRBJ2-1,TRBV5-4,TRBD2,-,TGTGCCAGCAGCGCCGGGACTAGCGCCTACAATGAGCAGTTCTTC,CASSAGTSAYNEQFF
TRBJ2-5,TRBV25-1,TRBD2,-,TGTGCCAGCATGGGACTAGCGGGAAAAGAGACCCAGTACTTC,CASMGLAGKETQYF
TRBJ2-1,TRBV5-1,TRBD1,-,TGCGCCAGCAGCCAAGAACCGGGACAGGGCAATGAGCAGTTCTTC,CASSQEPGQGNEQFF
TRBJ2-7,TRBV5-1,TRBD1,-,TGCGCCAGCAGCCACACCGGGACAGGGCCAAGGAGTGAGTACTTC,CASSHTGTGPRSEYF